Listed here are 15 T cell receptor beta chains from one sample, sequenced in a study of cytomegalovirus exposure and HLA in healthy donors. TCRdb's copy holds only in-frame clones and misses some; the assay was immunoSEQ multiplex PCR. The sample has approximately 90,000 clones, about 93% seen once. The sequencing input was PBMCs. Receptor source: a woman between 25 and 40 years old in good health and CMV-seropositive.

This clone appeared a single time. CDR3 bases: TGCGCCAGCAGCTTCCAAGGAGGCGAAAAACTGTTTTTT. This encodes CASSFQGGEKLFF. This sequence joins TRBV5-1 and TRBJ1-4, with unresolved D. CDR3 length: 13 amino acids. CDR1 SGHRS and CDR2 YFSETQ come from the germline V gene. The ends were cut back, 2 bases at V and 8 bases at J, with 10 bases in the middle.

The chain recombines TRBV6-4 with TRBJ2-5; TRBD2 matches at 10 bases. This CDR3 spans 15 amino acids. Germline CDR1 is MRHNA and CDR2 is SNTAGT. V shed 4 bases and J 5 bases; nucleotides not matched to a gene: 7. The DNA of the CDR3 is TGTGCCAGCAGTGTGGCTAGCGGGAGTCGGGAGACCCAGTACTTC. It codes for CASSVASGSRETQYF.

The genes are TRBV7-3 and TRBJ1-3; D is possibly TRBD1 (6 bases). The germline gives CDR1 SGHTA, CDR2 FQGTGA. There are 15 residues in the CDR3. V dropped 2 bases and J dropped 1 base, with 9 bases sitting between them. CDR3 sequence: CASSLSGASGNTIYF. The CDR3 DNA reads TGTGCCAGCAGCTTATCAGGGGCGTCTGGAAACACCATATATTTT.

The chain employs TRBV4-1 and TRBJ2-3, with 9 bases that match TRBD2. The CDR3 is 15 amino acids. The V segment lost 7 bases and the J segment 5 bases; nucleotides outside the gene matches: 10. CDR1 MGHRA and CDR2 YSYEKL come from the germline V gene. The CDR3 nucleotides are TGCGCCAGCACCCGAATCGCTAGCGGGAAAGATACGCAGTATTTT. Protein sequence: CASTRIASGKDTQYF.

The chain couples TRBV28 to TRBJ2-5; TRBD2 is a possible D gene (5 bases). The length of the CDR3 is 13 residues. Germline lookup yields CDR1 MDHEN and CDR2 SYDVKM. V was trimmed by 2 bases and J by 6 bases, leaving 10 bases between them. In DNA, the CDR3 is TGTGCCAGCAGTTTAAACGGGGTGAAGACCCAGTACTTC. Protein product: CASSLNGVKTQYF.

The genes are TRBV6-6 and TRBJ2-2, with 10 bases that match TRBD2. V trimming: 4 bases; J trimming: 5 bases; junction bases outside the gene matches: 4. The CDR3 extends over 15 amino acids. Germline V lookup: CDR1 MNHNY, CDR2 SVGAGI (reference sequence). The CDR3 region has the DNA TGTGCCAGCAGTTCAGGACTAGCGGATACCGGGGAGCTGTTTTTT. Amino acid sequence: CASSSGLADTGELFF.

V is TRBV30 and J is TRBJ2-7; D is perhaps TRBD2 (7 bases). The V end lost 1 base, the J end lost 2 bases, and 24 bases lay between the germline ends. Germline V gene data show CDR1 as GTSNPN and CDR2 as SVGIG (reference sequence). This CDR3 has 18 residues. In DNA, the CDR3 is TGTGCCTGGAGTGGGCGACAGGTCAGGAGAGCGGGGCCCTACGAGCAGTACTTC. This sequence encodes CAWSGRQVRRAGPYEQYF.

The chain's CDR3 is CASSFSPRTGGIGDQPQHF. The CDR3 region has the DNA TGTGCCAGCAGCTTTTCTCCCCGGACAGGGGGAATCGGGGATCAGCCCCAGCATTTT. The V gene is TRBV7-6, the J gene TRBJ1-5, with 10 bases matching TRBD1. The CDR3 is 19 amino acids. CDR1 SGHVS and CDR2 FNYEAQ come from the germline V gene. J was trimmed by 5 bases and V by 3 bases; bases with no gene match: 16.

The rearrangement uses TRBV6-5 and TRBJ1-1; the match to TRBD1 covers 7 bases. The CDR3 runs to 13 residues. V gave up 6 bases and J gave up 12 bases; unmatched junction bases: 13. Germline V CDR1 and CDR2: MNHEY, SVGAGI. DNA for the CDR3: TGTGCCAGCAGCCGAACCGACAGGGATTCGTCTTTCTTT. Translated: CASSRTDRDSSFF.

This clone has more than one count but fewer than ten. The chain is built from TRBV7-9 and TRBJ2-5; a possible D gene is TRBD2 (6 bases). From germline, CDR1 is SEHNR and CDR2 FQNEAQ (reference sequence). CDR3 length: 12 amino acids. Trimming removed 5 bases at V and 4 bases at J, with 8 bases between. CDR3 in DNA: TGTGCCAGCAGCGTCGGGGGAGAGACCCAGTACTTC. Amino acid sequence: CASSVGGETQYF.

The rearrangement joins TRBV7-7 to TRBJ2-2, with 11 bases lining up with TRBD2. This CDR3 comprises 18 residues. Losses at the gene ends were 2 bases for V and 6 bases for J; bases not matched to a gene: 11. Per germline, CDR1 SSHAT and CDR2 FNYEAQ (reference sequence). The CDR3 region is CASSLQPRLAGTPGELFF. The CDR3 DNA sequence: TGTGCCAGCAGCTTACAGCCCAGACTAGCGGGAACACCCGGGGAGCTGTTTTTT.

This clone was counted only a few times. The chain carries TRBV15 and TRBJ2-1; the match to TRBD2 covers 16 bases. Germline-derived CDR1 and CDR2 are LNHNV and YYDKDF (reference sequence). Trimming removed 9 bases from V and 6 bases from J; junction bases left unmatched: 11. The CDR3 consists of 17 residues. Written as DNA, the CDR3 is TGTGCCACAGCCAGCGGGACTAGCGGGAGGGCGTCCAATGAGCAGTTCTTC. This translates into CATASGTSGRASNEQFF.

This clone was seen a handful of times. This rearrangement joins TRBV30 to TRBJ2-5; D possibly corresponds to TRBD1 (6 bases). V lost 4 bases and J 3 bases, leaving 12 bases between the germline ends. The CDR3 extends over 13 amino acids. Looked up from germline, CDR1 is GTSNPN and CDR2 is SVGIG (reference sequence). CDR3 protein: CAWNRAGEETQYF. The DNA for the CDR3 is TGTGCCTGGAATAGGGCAGGGGAAGAGACCCAGTACTTC.

This clone showed up just once. The chain has TRBV18 and TRBJ2-2; 7 bases are a match to TRBD2. From germline, CDR1 is KGHSH and CDR2 LQKENI. Losses at the gene ends were 3 bases for V and 4 bases for J; bases not matched to a gene: 5. This CDR3 has 15 amino acids. The CDR3 loop reads CASSPGLEVTGELFF. CDR3 DNA sequence: TGTGCCAGCTCACCCGGACTAGAGGTCACCGGGGAGCTGTTTTTT.

The chain links TRBV7-8 to TRBJ2-7; no definite D call. The CDR3 totals 13 residues. Germline lookup yields CDR1 SGHVS and CDR2 FQNEAQ. Trimming stripped 0 bases from V and 6 bases from J, with 9 bases between. In nucleotides, the CDR3 is TGTGCCAGCAGCTTAGCCGTTAACGGCGAGCAGTACTTC. Translating it yields CASSLAVNGEQYF.